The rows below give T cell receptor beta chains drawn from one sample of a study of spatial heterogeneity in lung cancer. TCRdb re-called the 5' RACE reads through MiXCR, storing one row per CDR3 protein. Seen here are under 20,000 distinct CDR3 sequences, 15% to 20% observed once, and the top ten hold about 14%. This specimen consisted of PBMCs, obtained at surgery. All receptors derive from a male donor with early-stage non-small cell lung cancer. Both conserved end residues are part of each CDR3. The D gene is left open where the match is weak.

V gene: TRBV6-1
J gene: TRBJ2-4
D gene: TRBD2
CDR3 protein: CASSEFPSGVKNIQYF
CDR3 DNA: TGTGCCAGCAGTGAATTCCCTAGCGGGGTTAAAAACATTCAGTACTTC